Presented here are 14 T cell receptor beta chains from one specimen sequenced in a study of blood T cell repertoires in COVID-19. TCRdb keeps only in-frame clones here, not all; method: immunoSEQ multiplex PCR. The sample has a few hundred thousand clones; around 91% are singletons. Source material: peripheral blood. The receptor set was obtained from a woman aged 55-70 years with acute or convalescent COVID-19.

This sequence joins TRBV6-2 or TRBV6-3 and TRBJ1-5; tentative D call: TRBD1 (5 bases). The germline V gene encodes CDR1 MNHEY and CDR2 SVGEGT. The CDR3 is 13 amino acids. V lost 5 bases and J lost 4, with 9 bases in between. In nucleotides, the CDR3 is TGTGCCAGCAGTGCGCAGGGTAATCAGCCCCAGCATTTT. Translating gives CASSAQGNQPQHF.

The V call is TRBV12-5, the J call TRBJ1-1; 7 positions agree with TRBD1. This CDR3 is 16 amino acids long. The ends lost 2 bases at V and 1 base at J; junction bases unmatched: 7. Germline assignment: CDR1 LGHNT and CDR2 FRNRAP. For the CDR3, the DNA is TGTGCTAGTGGTTTGCCTACAGGGACAGCGAACACTGAAGCTTTCTTT. Amino acid sequence: CASGLPTGTANTEAFF.

The chain employs TRBV28 and TRBJ2-4; tentatively, D is TRBD2 (6 bases). The length of the CDR3 is 15 residues. Between the trimmed V and J ends, which lost 4 bases and 10 bases, there was a span of 20 bases. Germline CDR1 is MDHEN and CDR2 is SYDVKM. CDR3 amino acids: CASSSGSGKKSIQYF. The CDR3 DNA reads TGTGCCAGCAGTTCCGGTAGCGGAAAAAAGTCTATTCAGTACTTC.

The chain uses TRBV12-3 or TRBV12-4 and TRBJ2-7; 7 bases line up with TRBD2. V was pared by 3 bases and J by 4 bases, with 3 bases of the junction left unmatched. This CDR3 is 13 amino acids long. The chain's CDR3 is CASSFGGWYEQYF. CDR3 bases: TGTGCCAGCAGTTTCGGGGGGTGGTACGAGCAGTACTTC.

The chain is built from TRBV19 and TRBJ2-2, with D tentatively TRBD1 (5 bases). The CDR3 runs 12 residues. Trimming stripped 10 bases from V and 6 bases from J, with 12 bases between. From germline, CDR1 is LNHDA and CDR2 SQIVND (reference sequence). CDR3 in amino acids: CAIQGWAGELFF. Written as DNA, the CDR3 is TGTGCCATTCAGGGATGGGCCGGGGAGCTGTTTTTT. The full variable domain, rest sourced from reference TRBV19 and TRBJ2-2, is DGGITQSPKYLFRKEGQNVTLSCEQNLNHDAMYWYRQDPGQGLRLIYYSQIVNDFQKGDIAEGYSVSREKKESFPLTVTSAQKNPTAFYLCAIQGWAGELFFGEGSRLTVL.

The genes are TRBV7-3 and TRBJ2-3; D remains unclear. The CDR3 runs to 14 residues. The germline V and J ends were trimmed by 1 base and 2 bases, with 7 bases remaining between them. Germline V gives CDR1 SGHTA, CDR2 FQGTGA. The CDR3 DNA reads as TGTGCCAGCAGCTTAAGCCCACTCACAGATACGCAGTATTTT. Encoded protein: CASSLSPLTDTQYF.

The rearrangement joins TRBV19 to TRBJ1-1; TRBD1 matches at 8 bases. This CDR3 region has 15 residues. V dropped 6 bases and J dropped 1; count of bases not matched to a gene: 7. CDR1 and CDR2 (germline): LNHDA, SQIVND (reference sequence). Here the CDR3 reads CASRDRDRPNTEAFF. CDR3 nucleotides: TGTGCCAGTAGGGACCGGGACAGGCCGAACACTGAAGCTTTCTTT.

This clone was observed a few times. The chain joins TRBV2 to TRBJ1-5; D unresolved. The germline V gene encodes CDR1 SNHLY and CDR2 FYNNEI. V was shortened by 7 bases and J by 7 bases, with 14 bases between the two germline ends. The CDR3 is 13 residues long. CDR3 residues: CASKRGTEQPQHF. Here the CDR3 DNA reads TGTGCCAGCAAACGGGGTACCGAACAGCCCCAGCATTTT. The entire variable domain, with the rest obtained from reference TRBV2 and TRBJ1-5, is as follows: EPEVTQTPSHQVTQMGQEVILRCVPISNHLYFYWYRQILGQKVEFLVSFYNNEISEKSEIFDDQFSVERPDGSNFTLKIRSTKLEDSAMYFCASKRGTEQPQHFGDGTRLSIL.

This rearrangement joins TRBV19 to TRBJ2-7; D is possibly TRBD1 (6 bases). CDR3 length equals 15 residues. Germline V lookup: CDR1 LNHDA, CDR2 SQIVND (reference sequence). Between the trimmed V and J ends, which lost 1 base and 2 bases, there was a span of 12 bases. CDR3 amino acids: CASSIVQGTPYEQYF. CDR3 coding DNA: TGTGCCAGTAGTATAGTGCAGGGGACCCCCTACGAGCAGTACTTC.

This chain connects TRBV3-1 (or the pseudogene TRBV3-2) to TRBJ2-4, with TRBD1 identical over 7 bases. CDR1 LGHDT and CDR2 YNNKEL come from the germline V gene (reference sequence). Trimming removed 2 bases from V and 2 bases from J; junction bases left unmatched: 6. This CDR3 spans 16 amino acids. The CDR3 here is CASSQRNRGTKNIQYF. The CDR3 coding sequence is TGTGCCAGCAGCCAACGAAACAGGGGTACCAAAAACATTCAGTACTTC.

The rearrangement joins TRBV6-5 to TRBJ1-6; D ambiguous. Germline V lookup: CDR1 MNHEY, CDR2 SVGAGI. The CDR3 has 15 amino acids. Between the trimmed V and J ends, which lost 8 bases and 0 bases, there was a span of 11 bases. CDR3 DNA sequence: TGTGCCAGCGCCGTCTTGAGCTCCTATAATTCACCCCTCCACTTT. Its protein is CASAVLSSYNSPLHF.

A single count supports this clone. This chain joins TRBV29-1 and TRBJ1-1, with 8 bases fitting TRBD1. CDR1 and CDR2 (germline): SQVTM, ANQGSEA. CDR3 length equals 14 residues. V shed 7 bases and J 10 bases; nucleotides not matched to a gene: 17. CDR3 residues: CSAFEGQGAGGAFF. The CDR3 nucleotides read TGCAGCGCCTTTGAGGGGCAGGGGGCCGGGGGAGCTTTCTTT.

This chain links TRBV5-5 with TRBJ2-7; D is uncertain. The CDR3 contains 15 residues. Germline V gene sequence: CDR1 SGHKS, CDR2 YYEKEE (reference sequence). Trimming stripped 4 bases from V and 0 bases from J, with 14 bases between. Here the CDR3 reads CASSDQVTSSYEQYF. The CDR3, as DNA: TGTGCCAGCAGCGACCAGGTGACCAGCTCCTACGAGCAGTACTTC.

The rearrangement joins TRBV7-9 to TRBJ2-7; 12 nucleotides agree with TRBD2. Trimming cost V 5 bases and J 0 bases; bases outside gene matches: 8. The germline gives CDR1 SEHNR, CDR2 FQNEAQ (reference sequence). This CDR3 spans 17 amino acids. CDR3 loop: CASSPLAGGTNSYEQYF. The DNA for the CDR3 is TGTGCCAGCAGCCCACTAGCGGGGGGAACTAACTCCTACGAGCAGTACTTC.